These T cell receptor beta chains were read from a single sample in a study of blood T cell repertoires in COVID-19. Method: immunoSEQ multiplex PCR; TCRdb's copy keeps in-frame clones and lacks some. The repertoire holds approximately 330,000 clones, 80% to 90% seen once, with roughly a tenth in the top ten. The sample consisted of peripheral blood. The source is a young man with COVID-19, enrolled during active disease. The CDR3 runs from the conserved cysteine through the conserved F or W. Each record gives: J gene, V gene, D gene, clone size, CDR3 length, CDR3 protein, CDR3 DNA. D genes are given only for firm matches. Not all rows give a size; the values are once, few, many and, for expanded clones, a class.

J: TRBJ1-6
V: TRBV5-1
D: NA
size: NA
length: 20
CDR3: CASSSYKTGALGSYNSPLHF
DNA: TGCGCCAGCAGCTCCTATAAGACCGGAGCCTTAGGATCCTATAATTCACCCCTCCACTTT

J: TRBJ2-5
V: TRBV4-1
D: TRBD1
size: NA
length: 14
CDR3: CASSQPLRGETQYF
DNA: TGCGCCAGCAGCCAACCCCTCAGGGGGGAGACCCAGTACTTC

J: TRBJ2-5
V: TRBV7-2
D: NA
size: NA
length: 14
CDR3: CASSLDGQQETQYF
DNA: TGTGCCAGCAGCTTAGATGGGCAGCAAGAGACCCAGTACTTC

J: TRBJ2-7
V: TRBV18
D: NA
size: NA
length: 14
CDR3: CASSPPNPSYEQYF
DNA: TGTGCCAGCTCACCCCCTAATCCATCCTACGAGCAGTACTTC

J: TRBJ2-7
V: TRBV9
D: NA
size: NA
length: 15
CDR3: CASSVGLGSSYEQYF
DNA: TGTGCCAGCAGCGTCGGACTGGGGAGCTCCTACGAGCAGTACTTC

J: TRBJ1-1
V: TRBV2
D: NA
size: NA
length: 14
CDR3: CASTDDRHNTEAFF
DNA: TGTGCCAGCACCGACGACAGGCACAACACTGAAGCTTTCTTT

J: TRBJ2-1
V: TRBV4-1
D: TRBD2
size: NA
length: 18
CDR3: CASRPMWTSGRTNNEQFF
DNA: TGCGCCAGCCGCCCTATGTGGACTAGCGGGAGGACCAACAATGAGCAGTTCTTC

J: TRBJ1-5
V: TRBV20-1
D: NA
size: once
length: 12
CDR3: CSASNSDQPQHF
DNA: TGCAGTGCTAGTAATTCAGATCAGCCCCAGCATTTT

J: TRBJ2-1
V: TRBV5-8
D: TRBD1
size: NA
length: 16
CDR3: CASSRGTARGYNEQFF
DNA: TGTGCCAGCAGCCGAGGGACAGCGAGGGGCTACAATGAGCAGTTCTTC

J: TRBJ2-1
V: TRBV5-4
D: TRBD2
size: NA
length: 15
CDR3: CASSLESGGASEQFF
DNA: TGTGCCAGCAGCTTGGAAAGCGGGGGGGCTTCTGAGCAGTTCTTC

J: TRBJ2-7
V: TRBV24-1
D: NA
size: NA
length: 12
CDR3: CATSDYRNEQYF
DNA: TGTGCCACCAGTGATTACAGGAACGAGCAGTACTTC

J: TRBJ1-1
V: TRBV19
D: TRBD1
size: NA
length: 14
CDR3: CASRHTTGLPEAFF
DNA: TGTGCCAGTAGACATACGACAGGGCTACCTGAAGCTTTCTTT

J: TRBJ2-1
V: TRBV9
D: NA
size: NA
length: 15
CDR3: CASSDLSGRRNEQFF
DNA: TGTGCCAGCAGCGACCTATCCGGGAGACGCAATGAGCAGTTCTTC

J: TRBJ2-7
V: TRBV18
D: NA
size: NA
length: 16
CDR3: CASSPNSDRFSYEQYF
DNA: TGTGCCAGCTCACCAAATTCGGACAGATTCTCCTACGAGCAGTACTTC

J: TRBJ2-3
V: TRBV11-3
D: TRBD2
size: NA
length: 18
CDR3: CASSFHVGRTSTTDTQYF
DNA: TGTGCCAGCAGCTTCCACGTAGGAAGGACTAGCACAACAGATACGCAGTATTTT

J: TRBJ2-3
V: TRBV7-3
D: TRBD1
size: NA
length: 15
CDR3: CASSLTVTGANTQYF
DNA: TGTGCCAGCAGCTTAACCGTAACAGGGGCGAATACGCAGTATTTT

J: TRBJ2-7
V: TRBV6-5
D: TRBD1
size: NA
length: 14
CDR3: CASSYGTGGYEQYF
DNA: TGTGCCAGCAGTTACGGGACAGGGGGATACGAGCAGTACTTC

J: TRBJ1-2
V: TRBV6-2/TRBV6-3
D: NA
size: NA
length: 13
CDR3: CASSTQGRYGYTF
DNA: TGTGCCAGCAGTACACAGGGCCGCTATGGCTACACCTTC

J: TRBJ2-5
V: TRBV7-3
D: TRBD2
size: NA
length: 15
CDR3: CASSLLGGLSETQYF
DNA: TGTGCCAGCAGCTTACTGGGGGGGTTAAGCGAGACCCAGTACTTC

J: TRBJ1-4
V: TRBV7-9
D: NA
size: NA
length: 13
CDR3: CASSFWTDEKLFF
DNA: TGTGCCAGCAGCTTTTGGACAGATGAAAAACTGTTTTTT

J: TRBJ1-3
V: TRBV5-1
D: TRBD1
size: NA
length: 13
CDR3: CASSSGGADTIYF
DNA: TGCGCCAGCAGCTCAGGGGGCGCGGACACCATATATTTT

J: TRBJ2-5
V: TRBV3-1/TRBV3-2
D: TRBD2
size: NA
length: 14
CDR3: CASSLKRDKETQYF
DNA: TGTGCCAGCAGCCTAAAGCGGGATAAAGAGACCCAGTACTTC

J: TRBJ2-1
V: TRBV9
D: TRBD2
size: many
length: 14
CDR3: CASSVRDYNNEQFF
DNA: TGTGCCAGCAGCGTACGGGACTACAACAATGAGCAGTTCTTC

J: TRBJ1-3
V: TRBV4-3
D: NA
size: many
length: 14
CDR3: CASSQELSSNTIYF
DNA: TGCGCCAGCAGCCAAGAATTATCTTCGAACACCATATATTTT

J: TRBJ2-7
V: TRBV18
D: TRBD1
size: NA
length: 14
CDR3: CASSPNRGVYEQYF
DNA: TGTGCCAGCTCACCAAACAGGGGGGTTTACGAGCAGTACTTC

J: TRBJ2-1
V: TRBV5-1
D: NA
size: NA
length: 17
CDR3: CASSPGVRGGIFNEQFF
DNA: TGCGCCAGCAGTCCGGGGGTCCGAGGCGGGATCTTCAATGAGCAGTTCTTC

J: TRBJ2-1
V: TRBV19
D: NA
size: NA
length: 14
CDR3: CASKGLGPGNEQFF
DNA: TGTGCCAGTAAGGGGTTAGGGCCCGGCAATGAGCAGTTCTTC

J: TRBJ1-1
V: TRBV5-6
D: NA
size: NA
length: 15
CDR3: CASSRITQGSTEAFF
DNA: TGTGCCAGCAGCCGGATAACACAGGGTAGTACTGAAGCTTTCTTT

J: TRBJ1-5
V: TRBV7-2
D: NA
size: NA
length: 14
CDR3: CASSSGRPNQPQHF
DNA: TGTGCCAGCAGCAGTGGGAGGCCTAATCAGCCCCAGCATTTT

J: TRBJ1-5
V: TRBV6-5
D: NA
size: NA
length: 14
CDR3: CASSTGGGNQPQHF
DNA: TGTGCCAGCAGTACCGGAGGGGGCAATCAGCCCCAGCATTTT

J: TRBJ2-5
V: TRBV18
D: NA
size: NA
length: 14
CDR3: CASSPEAGEETQYF
DNA: TGTGCCAGCTCACCAGAGGCAGGGGAAGAGACCCAGTACTTC

J: TRBJ2-7
V: TRBV7-9
D: NA
size: NA
length: 12
CDR3: CASSLLGVEQYF
DNA: TGTGCCAGCAGCTTATTAGGGGTCGAGCAGTACTTC

J: TRBJ1-3
V: TRBV9
D: NA
size: NA
length: 16
CDR3: CASSVSGDNSGNTIYF
DNA: TGTGCCAGCAGCGTGTCAGGGGATAACTCTGGAAACACCATATATTTT

J: TRBJ1-2
V: TRBV7-2
D: NA
size: once
length: 14
CDR3: CASSSLQTNYGYTF
DNA: TGTGCCAGCAGCTCCCTACAGACGAACTATGGCTACACCTTC

J: TRBJ2-7
V: TRBV5-1
D: NA
size: NA
length: 13
CDR3: CASSPQGFDEQYF
DNA: TGCGCCAGCAGCCCCCAGGGGTTCGACGAGCAGTACTTC

J: TRBJ1-4
V: TRBV6-5
D: TRBD1
size: NA
length: 14
CDR3: CASSYDRAAEKLFF
DNA: TGTGCCAGCAGTTACGACAGGGCGGCTGAAAAACTGTTTTTT

J: TRBJ2-1
V: TRBV27
D: NA
size: NA
length: 13
CDR3: CASSLSQGYEQFF
DNA: TGTGCCAGCAGTTTATCCCAGGGGTATGAGCAGTTCTTC

J: TRBJ1-4
V: TRBV9
D: TRBD1
size: NA
length: 15
CDR3: CASSVAGQGGEKLFF
DNA: TGTGCCAGCAGCGTAGCAGGACAGGGTGGTGAAAAACTGTTTTTT

J: TRBJ2-2
V: TRBV19
D: TRBD2
size: NA
length: 17
CDR3: CASTKTSGGFYTGELFF
DNA: TGTGCCAGTACCAAAACTAGCGGGGGGTTTTACACCGGGGAGCTGTTTTTT

J: TRBJ2-2
V: TRBV9
D: NA
size: NA
length: 16
CDR3: CASSVGPLAWTGELFF
DNA: TGTGCCAGCAGCGTAGGACCCCTAGCGTGGACCGGGGAGCTGTTTTTT

J: TRBJ1-4
V: TRBV20-1
D: NA
size: NA
length: 11
CDR3: CSASERGKLFF
DNA: TGCAGTGCTAGTGAAAGGGGGAAACTGTTTTTT

J: TRBJ1-2
V: TRBV6-5
D: TRBD1
size: once
length: 14
CDR3: CASREDRGNYGYTF
DNA: TGTGCCAGCAGAGAGGACAGGGGGAACTATGGCTACACCTTC

J: TRBJ1-3
V: TRBV30
D: NA
size: NA
length: 13
CDR3: CAWSGTVGNTIYF
DNA: TGTGCCTGGAGTGGGACAGTCGGAAACACCATATATTTT

J: TRBJ1-2
V: TRBV18
D: NA
size: NA
length: 13
CDR3: CASSPGGNYGYTF
DNA: TGTGCCAGCTCACCGGGCGGGAACTATGGCTACACCTTC

J: TRBJ1-1
V: TRBV6-2/TRBV6-3
D: TRBD1
size: NA
length: 15
CDR3: CASSKFGTGDTEAFF
DNA: TGTGCCAGCAGTAAATTCGGGACAGGGGACACTGAAGCTTTCTTT